This TCR beta chain came from a study of blood T cell repertoires in COVID-19. CDR1 and CDR2 from the germline V gene are SNHLY and FYNNEI. The CDR3 covers 13 residues. V lost 6 bases to trimming and J lost 0 bases, with 6 bases between them. Measured with immunoSEQ multiplex PCR; TCRdb has only the in-frame clones, and not every one. In the table there are about 13,000 clones, about 86% of which are singletons. The specimen sequenced was peripheral blood. The chain uses TRBV2 and TRBJ1-5; the D is unclear. The sequence was obtained from a man of 80 years or more with acute or convalescent COVID-19. Here the CDR3 DNA reads TGTGCCAGCAGGGGCGATAGCAATCAGCCCCAGCATTTT. Translating gives CASRGDSNQPQHF.